The T cell receptor beta chain under discussion was sequenced for a study of cytotoxic CD8 clonotypes in ibrutinib-treated CLL. Background on the study: For this cohort, patients were roughly eleven relapsed/refractory and around 15 treatment-naive, while 17 were IGHV unmutated. Complete response was seen in 2 patients and partial in some 25; about twelve progressed and roughly 15 stayed remitted after a median about 70 months. Study findings and constraints: Baseline clonality, above age-matched healthy donor levels, tracked circulating CD8+ T-cell counts.

Targeted sequencing depth ranged from 1 in 200,000 to 1 in 1 million T cells. Using immunoSEQ multiplex PCR, the repertoire was profiled, and TCRdb retains in-frame clones only, with some absent. There are 250,000 to 350,000 clones in the sample; approximately 79% occur only once, and approximately 5.1% lies in the top ten. CDR1 is MNHEY and CDR2 is SMNVEV in the germline V gene (reference sequence). V was trimmed by 4 bases and J by 4 bases, leaving 15 bases between them. The CDR3 sequence is 15 residues long. As concerns this clone: Its antigen is unknown.

The rearrangement joins TRBV27 to TRBJ2-3; no clear D. This TCR was sampled from a human donor with chronic lymphocytic leukemia. The specimen was PBMCs, collected at disease progression, from a patient treated with ibrutinib. CDR3 nucleotide sequence: TGTGCCAGCAGTTCCATAAGCTCGGCATCAGATACGCAGTATTTT. Its protein product is CASSSISSASDTQYF.